This T cell receptor beta chain was identified in a study of spatial heterogeneity in lung cancer. Study at large: Matched bulk RNA-seq yielded a T cell transcriptional module score. Counts of TCR transcripts in tumor regions correlated strongly with that score.

Findings of the study overall: Higher tumor mutation counts went along with higher counts of expanded intratumoral alpha and beta TCRs.

This CDR3 contains 20 residues. V trimming: 4 bases; J trimming: 0 bases; junction bases outside the gene matches: 13. Germline V gene data show CDR1 as MDHEN and CDR2 as SYDVKM. This clonotype is categorized as hyperexpanded. No antigen is known for it. Individually, TCR cDNA molecules were each labelled with a unique molecular identifier. TCRdb re-derived calls from the 5' RACE reads in MiXCR, one entry per CDR3 protein. The data contain about 1,200 distinct CDR3 sequences, less than 25% of them singletons. Time point here: sample taken at primary tumor resection. The rearrangement links TRBV28 to TRBJ2-3; 13 positions agree with TRBD2. The input for sequencing was lung tumor tissue, taken at surgery. The clonotype was recovered from a male donor with early-stage non-small cell lung cancer. CDR3: CASSSRHRGLAGHSTDTQYF. The CDR3 bases are TGTGCCAGCAGTTCCCGTCACCGGGGACTAGCGGGACATAGCACAGATACGCAGTATTTT.